The 22 T cell receptor beta chains below come from one sample, sequenced in a study of cytomegalovirus exposure and HLA in healthy donors. Primers: 60 Vbeta forward and 13 Jbeta reverse. Data came from immunoSEQ multiplex PCR; TCRdb stores just in-frame clones and leaves some out. The data hold 200,000 to 250,000 clones, with around nine tenths observed a single time. Sequencing used PBMCs. The receptors here all came from a woman aged 18-29 years in good health and CMV-seronegative.

Comments on this clone: Within the sample, other DNA sequences also encode this same CDR3. This chain links TRBV7-2 with TRBJ1-2; D is unclear. The germline CDR1 and CDR2 sequences are SGHTA and FQGNSA. Trimming stripped 4 bases from V and 7 bases from J, with 19 bases between. The CDR3 runs 15 residues. DNA for the CDR3: TGTGCCAGCAGCTCATACCTCGAGGAGGGTGGTGGCTACACCTTC. Amino acid sequence: CASSSYLEEGGGYTF.

This clone was recorded only once. This chain uses TRBV4-3 with TRBJ2-1; 7 bases map to TRBD2. This CDR3 has 17 residues. Germline V gene data show CDR1 as LGHNA and CDR2 as YSLEER. The ends lost 0 bases at V and 4 bases at J; junction bases unmatched: 9. The CDR3, as DNA: TGCGCCAGCAGCCAAGATTTTTCGGCTAGCGGATACAATGAGCAGTTCTTC. Its translation: CASSQDFSASGYNEQFF.

This chain joins TRBV7-2 and TRBJ1-2; TRBD1 matches at 12 bases. Unmatched junction bases numbered 16, after V lost 5 bases and J lost 3 bases. CDR1 is SGHTA and CDR2 is FQGNSA in the germline V gene. CDR3 length equals 19 residues. CDR3 in amino acids: CASSRKNTLGQGAHYGYTF. CDR3 DNA: TGTGCCAGCAGCCGAAAAAATACACTGGGACAGGGGGCGCACTATGGCTACACCTTC.

The sample holds a few counts of this clone. The V call is TRBV5-1, the J call TRBJ2-7; maybe TRBD1 (5 bases). The V gene's germline CDR1 is SGHRS and CDR2 YFSETQ. The CDR3 has 17 amino acids. Trimming pared 0 bases from V and 4 bases from J, leaving 20 bases between. CDR3 DNA sequence: TGCGCCAGCAGCTTGGGGGTTGCGGCAGGGCCGTTATACGAGCAGTACTTC. It codes for CASSLGVAAGPLYEQYF. Filled out from reference TRBV5-1 and TRBJ2-7, the complete variable domain reads KAGVTQTPRYLIKTRGQQVTLSCSPISGHRSVSWYQQTPGQGLQFLFEYFSETQRNKGNFPGRFSGRQFSNSRSEMNVSTLELGDSALYLCASSLGVAAGPLYEQYFGPGTRLTVT.

This chain uses TRBV7-9 with TRBJ2-7, with TRBD2 matching over 7 bases. The CDR3 is 14 residues long. J lost 5 bases, V lost 7 bases, and 11 bases had no gene match. Germline V gives CDR1 SEHNR, CDR2 FQNEAQ (reference sequence). DNA for the CDR3: TGTGCCAGCATCCAAACGGGGGGACTTGACGAGCAGTACTTC. Protein product: CASIQTGGLDEQYF.

DNA of the CDR3: TGTGCCAGCTCACCAAAACAGGGGGCGAGGACTGAAGCTTTCTTT. Translated: CASSPKQGARTEAFF. The chain has TRBV18 and TRBJ1-1; 9 nucleotides line up with TRBD1. Per the germline V gene, CDR1 is KGHSH and CDR2 is LQKENI. The trim removed 2 bases at V and 5 bases at J, leaving 6 bases unmatched. The CDR3 sequence is 15 residues long.

The chain has TRBV5-1 and TRBJ2-1; 11 bases are shared with TRBD2. V dropped 3 bases and J dropped 6; count of bases not matched to a gene: 8. Per the germline V gene, CDR1 is SGHRS and CDR2 is YFSETQ. The CDR3 spans 16 residues. CDR3 nucleotide sequence: TGCGCCAGCAGCTATATAGCGGGAGGGCCGGGCAATGAGCAGTTCTTC. Amino acids: CASSYIAGGPGNEQFF. Combining the CDR3 with reference TRBV5-1 and TRBJ2-1 gives the whole variable domain KAGVTQTPRYLIKTRGQQVTLSCSPISGHRSVSWYQQTPGQGLQFLFEYFSETQRNKGNFPGRFSGRQFSNSRSEMNVSTLELGDSALYLCASSYIAGGPGNEQFFGPGTRLTVL.

The chain employs TRBV7-2 and TRBJ1-4; D remains unclear. Per the germline V gene, CDR1 is SGHTA and CDR2 is FQGNSA. Deletions cut 1 base from V and 5 bases from J, with 11 bases between. CDR3 length: 15 amino acids. CDR3: CASSLGKYSNEKLFF. The CDR3 region has the DNA TGTGCCAGCAGCTTAGGGAAGTACAGCAATGAAAAACTGTTTTTT. Complete variable domain (other parts from reference TRBV7-2 and TRBJ1-4): GAGVSQSPSNKVTEKGKDVELRCDPISGHTALYWYRQSLGQGLEFLIYFQGNSAPDKSGLPSDRFSAERTGGSVSTLTIQRTQQEDSAVYLCASSLGKYSNEKLFFGSGTQLSVL.

V is TRBV23-1 and J is TRBJ1-2; D is possibly TRBD1 (6 bases). TRBV23-1 is identified as an open reading frame with a role that is uncertain. CDR3 size: 16 residues. V lost 5 bases and J 5 bases, leaving 21 bases between the germline ends. CDR3 coding DNA: TGCGCCAGCAGTTTTCAGGGGCCTCTCAACATTTATGGCTACACCTTC. It specifies CASSFQGPLNIYGYTF.

V usage is TRBV10-1 and J usage is TRBJ2-7, with 7 nucleotides matching TRBD2. The V gene end was trimmed by 4 bases and the J gene end by 4 bases; junction bases not matched to a gene: 16. Germline lookup yields CDR1 WNHNN and CDR2 SYGVQD (reference sequence). The CDR3 is 17 residues long. Written as DNA, the CDR3 is TGCGCCAGCAGTGGGTCGAAGGGGAGCGGGATCGAGTACGAGCAGTACTTC. The encoded protein is CASSGSKGSGIEYEQYF.

V gene TRBV6-5 combines with J gene TRBJ2-7; 8 bases align to TRBD2. CDR3 length: 14 amino acids. Germline assignment: CDR1 MNHEY and CDR2 SVGAGI. J was trimmed by 2 bases and V by 2 bases; bases with no gene match: 2. CDR3 nucleotides: TGTGCCAGCAGTTACGAGGGACTAGCCTACGAGCAGTACTTC. Translation gives CASSYEGLAYEQYF.

This clone has just one count. V is TRBV5-1 and J is TRBJ1-4; D possibly corresponds to TRBD1 (5 bases). The V end was cut by 1 base, the J end by 8 bases, with 15 bases between. The CDR3 has 15 residues. CDR1 and CDR2 from the germline V gene are SGHRS and YFSETQ. In nucleotides, the CDR3 is TGCGCCAGCAGCTTGAATGGGGCGGAAGGGGAAAAACTGTTTTTT. Its protein is CASSLNGAEGEKLFF.

This sequence joins TRBV9 and TRBJ1-6; D remains unclear. V was trimmed by 2 bases and J by 6 bases, leaving 9 bases between them. Per germline, CDR1 SGDLS and CDR2 YYNGEE. The CDR3 is 14 residues long. CDR3 DNA: TGTGCCAGCAGCGTTAGGAGTTCTAATTCACCCCTCCACTTT. It yields the protein CASSVRSSNSPLHF.

In its sample, this clone was seen once. Other nucleotide sequences from this sample produce the same CDR3. V gene TRBV21-1 combines with J gene TRBJ1-4; TRBD1 reflects the table's D call only, with no check against the DNA. TRBV21-1 is labeled a pseudogene. The CDR3 sequence is 17 residues long. This chain's CDR3 is CASSKAPGTGEYEKLFF. The CDR3 DNA reads as TGTGCCAGCAGTAAAGCCCCGGGAACAGGGGAGTATGAAAAACTGTTTTTT.

This clone was recorded once. This chain links TRBV29-1 with TRBJ2-1; 11 positions agree with TRBD2. The CDR3 has 16 residues. The junction had 5 bases not matched to a gene; V was cut back by 0 bases and J by 4 bases. Germline CDR1 reads SQVTM; CDR2 reads ANQGSEA. In DNA, the CDR3 is TGCAGCGTTGAAGACGTAGCGGGGGGGTTATACAATGAGCAGTTCTTC. It encodes CSVEDVAGGLYNEQFF.

This clone was seen a few times. The chain employs TRBV4-1 and TRBJ2-1; 10 positions agree with TRBD2. Germline loops: CDR1 MGHRA, CDR2 YSYEKL. The CDR3 is 20 amino acids. Trimming at V came to 1 base and at J to 4 bases, leaving 16 bases not matched to a gene. The CDR3 DNA reads TGCGCCAGCAGCCAAGCCCCAGATCGGCTAGCGGGAGATGGGTACAATGAGCAGTTCTTC. Amino acid sequence: CASSQAPDRLAGDGYNEQFF.

The rearrangement uses TRBV19 and TRBJ2-7; 13 bases map to TRBD2. The CDR3 runs to 15 residues. Germline trimming cut 5 bases from V and 1 base from J; bases unmatched to any gene: 2. Germline V gene lookup returns CDR1 LNHDA and CDR2 SQIVND (reference sequence). The CDR3 spells CASSQGLAGSYEQYF. CDR3 DNA sequence: TGTGCCAGTAGTCAGGGACTAGCGGGGTCCTACGAGCAGTACTTC.

The chain recombines TRBV5-1 with TRBJ2-5; a possible D gene is TRBD1 (5 bases). The J call may be incorrect, as the DNA end agrees better with TRBJ2-7. This CDR3 is built from 14 residues. Germline CDR1 is SGHRS and CDR2 is YFSETQ. The CDR3 reads CASSLVRGSYEQYF. CDR3 DNA sequence: TGCGCCAGCAGCTTGGTAAGGGGCTCCTACGAGCAGTACTTC.

This clone was detected only a few times. This rearrangement joins TRBV7-2 to TRBJ2-1; 7 bases agree with TRBD1. Germline loops: CDR1 SGHTA, CDR2 FQGNSA. The CDR3 covers 15 residues. Trimming removed 6 bases from V and 3 bases from J; junction bases left unmatched: 8. For the CDR3, the DNA is TGTGCCAGCAGACAACCGGGACAGAACTACAATGAGCAGTTCTTC. Translation: CASRQPGQNYNEQFF.

This clone was counted once. The J gene is TRBJ1-5, the V gene TRBV2; D is ambiguous. Germline V gives CDR1 SNHLY, CDR2 FYNNEI. Trimming cost V 1 base and J 9 bases, with 10 bases left between them. The CDR3 covers 13 residues. The DNA of the CDR3 is TGTGCCAGCAGTGAAGAAATGGGCCGGCCCCAGCATTTT. Translating gives CASSEEMGRPQHF.

The CDR3 reads CASSQTWGRPMNTEAFF. DNA for the CDR3: TGTGCCAGCAGCCAAACGTGGGGCAGACCCATGAACACTGAAGCTTTCTTT. The rearrangement uses TRBV7-8 and TRBJ1-1; possible D gene TRBD1, 5 bases. Germline loops: CDR1 SGHVS, CDR2 FQNEAQ. Trimming pared 5 bases from V and 0 bases from J, leaving 19 bases between. The CDR3 is 17 residues long.

The V and J genes are TRBV4-3 and TRBJ1-6; no clear D gene. The CDR3 runs to 15 residues. The V and J ends lost 3 bases and 1 base respectively, with 7 bases between them. Germline V gene data show CDR1 as LGHNA and CDR2 as YSLEER. The DNA of the CDR3 is TGCGCCAGCAGCCAGGGGAGGTCCTATAATTCACCCCTCCACTTT. This encodes CASSQGRSYNSPLHF.